A selection of T cell receptor beta chains follows, all from one sample in a study of OX40 agonist ivuxolimab in advanced cancers. This table comes from immunoSEQ multiplex PCR, and its TCRdb copy is limited to in-frame clones, with some not included. This sample has around 40,000 clones; more than 75% occur once, and the top ten carry under 15%. Specimen: CD4+ or CD8+ T cells sorted from blood, collected in a trial of the OX40 agonist ivuxolimab. The receptors were gathered from an adult with an advanced solid tumor such as melanoma, head and neck, liver or kidney cancer. CDR3s include the opening cysteine and the closing phenylalanine or tryptophan. A D gene is named only where the DNA matches it firmly. Where a row states a size, it is once, few, many or the class of an expanded clone; other rows omit it.

v_call: TRBV27; j_call: TRBJ1-5; cdr3_length: 14; d_call: -; clone_size: once; cdr3_nt: TGTGCCAGCAATCGACGGGGCAGCAATCAGCCCCAGCATTTT; cdr3_aa: CASNRRGSNQPQHF
v_call: TRBV28; j_call: TRBJ2-7; cdr3_length: 11; d_call: -; clone_size: once; cdr3_nt: TGTGCCAGCAGTCGTCCAGGCGAGCAGTACTTC; cdr3_aa: CASSRPGEQYF
v_call: TRBV11-3; j_call: TRBJ1-1; cdr3_length: 12; d_call: -; clone_size: -; cdr3_nt: TGTGCCAGCAGCCTGACAGGTACTGAAGCTTTCTTT; cdr3_aa: CASSLTGTEAFF
v_call: TRBV14; j_call: TRBJ1-1; cdr3_length: 13; d_call: -; clone_size: -; cdr3_nt: TGTGCCAGCAATTCTCGGACCGCAGGTGAAGCTTTCTTT; cdr3_aa: CASNSRTAGEAFF
v_call: TRBV12-5; j_call: TRBJ2-5; cdr3_length: 13; d_call: TRBD2; clone_size: -; cdr3_nt: TGTGCTAGTGGCTCTAGCGGGGTGGAGACCCAGTACTTC; cdr3_aa: CASGSSGVETQYF
v_call: TRBV27; j_call: TRBJ2-6; cdr3_length: 17; d_call: -; clone_size: -; cdr3_nt: TGTGCCAGCAGCCGATCCGACAGGACCTCTGGGGCCAACGTCCTGACTTTC; cdr3_aa: CASSRSDRTSGANVLTF
v_call: TRBV6-5; j_call: TRBJ2-7; cdr3_length: 14; d_call: -; clone_size: -; cdr3_nt: TGTGCCAGCAATAGGGACTTCCTTCGCTACGAGCAGTACTTC; cdr3_aa: CASNRDFLRYEQYF
v_call: TRBV7-9; j_call: TRBJ1-6; cdr3_length: 14; d_call: -; clone_size: -; cdr3_nt: TGTGCCAGCAGCGTGCGGGAGATAAATTCACCCCTCCACTTT; cdr3_aa: CASSVREINSPLHF
v_call: TRBV14; j_call: TRBJ1-4; cdr3_length: 14; d_call: -; clone_size: -; cdr3_nt: TGTGCCAGCAGCCAAACGGGCTCCGGAGAAAAACTGTTTTTT; cdr3_aa: CASSQTGSGEKLFF
v_call: TRBV29-1; j_call: TRBJ2-2; cdr3_length: 17; d_call: TRBD1; clone_size: -; cdr3_nt: TGCAGCGTTGAAGAGGCCCGGACAGGGGACGTCACCGGGGAGCTGTTTTTT; cdr3_aa: CSVEEARTGDVTGELFF
v_call: TRBV7-9; j_call: TRBJ2-3; cdr3_length: 14; d_call: -; clone_size: -; cdr3_nt: TGTGCCAGCAGCTTAGCGCAAACAGATAGGGAGCAGTATTTT; cdr3_aa: CASSLAQTDREQYF
v_call: TRBV2; j_call: TRBJ2-7; cdr3_length: 15; d_call: -; clone_size: -; cdr3_nt: TGTGCCAGCTCAGGGCGCCCAGGGACCTCCTACGAGCAGTACTTC; cdr3_aa: CASSGRPGTSYEQYF
v_call: TRBV5-6; j_call: TRBJ2-7; cdr3_length: 14; d_call: -; clone_size: -; cdr3_nt: TGTGCCAGCAGCTTAGAGGTGGTAGCGGACGAGCAGTACTTC; cdr3_aa: CASSLEVVADEQYF
v_call: TRBV2; j_call: TRBJ1-1; cdr3_length: 13; d_call: -; clone_size: -; cdr3_nt: TGTGCCAGCAGTGGGGGTCTTGACACTGAAGCTTTCTTT; cdr3_aa: CASSGGLDTEAFF
v_call: TRBV30; j_call: TRBJ1-4; cdr3_length: 13; d_call: -; clone_size: -; cdr3_nt: TGTGCCTGGAGTCTAGGGGTTAACGAAAAACTGTTTTTT; cdr3_aa: CAWSLGVNEKLFF
v_call: TRBV11-2; j_call: TRBJ2-1; cdr3_length: 14; d_call: -; clone_size: -; cdr3_nt: TGTGCCAGCAGCTCGGACTATACCTACAATGAGCAGTTCTTC; cdr3_aa: CASSSDYTYNEQFF
v_call: TRBV18; j_call: TRBJ2-1; cdr3_length: 15; d_call: -; clone_size: -; cdr3_nt: TGTGCCAGCTCACCTAGTGCCCCTAGTATAAATGAGCAGTTCTTC; cdr3_aa: CASSPSAPSINEQFF
v_call: TRBV5-6; j_call: TRBJ2-7; cdr3_length: 14; d_call: -; clone_size: -; cdr3_nt: TGTGCCAGCACCCTACCCGGGGGTACCTACGAGCAGTACTTC; cdr3_aa: CASTLPGGTYEQYF
v_call: TRBV5-1; j_call: TRBJ2-3; cdr3_length: 17; d_call: TRBD1; clone_size: -; cdr3_nt: TGCGCCAGCAGCCATGGGACAGGGAGGAGGGGCACAGATACGCAGTATTTT; cdr3_aa: CASSHGTGRRGTDTQYF
v_call: TRBV19; j_call: TRBJ1-1; cdr3_length: 13; d_call: -; clone_size: -; cdr3_nt: TGTGCCAGTAGTATTACTGGGGGTCGTCGGGCTTTCTTT; cdr3_aa: CASSITGGRRAFF
v_call: TRBV27; j_call: TRBJ2-1; cdr3_length: 15; d_call: TRBD2; clone_size: -; cdr3_nt: TGTGCCAGCAGTTTATCAGGGACTAGCGGGGTTGAGCAGTTCTTC; cdr3_aa: CASSLSGTSGVEQFF
v_call: TRBV5-1; j_call: TRBJ1-1; cdr3_length: 14; d_call: -; clone_size: -; cdr3_nt: TGCGCCAGCTCCGACCGGGCCGAAATAACTGAAGCTTTCTTT; cdr3_aa: CASSDRAEITEAFF
v_call: TRBV6-1; j_call: TRBJ2-7; cdr3_length: 12; d_call: TRBD2; clone_size: -; cdr3_nt: TGTGCCGGCGGGGAAGCGGGGTACGAGCAGTACTTC; cdr3_aa: CAGGEAGYEQYF
v_call: TRBV19; j_call: TRBJ2-7; cdr3_length: 15; d_call: -; clone_size: -; cdr3_nt: TGTGCCAGTAGCCCGTCTGCCTCGAGCTCCTACGAGCAGTACTTC; cdr3_aa: CASSPSASSSYEQYF
v_call: TRBV7-4; j_call: TRBJ2-1; cdr3_length: 15; d_call: -; clone_size: -; cdr3_nt: TGTGCCAGCAGCCGGCCGGGACTCCGGGACAATGAGCAGTTCTTC; cdr3_aa: CASSRPGLRDNEQFF
v_call: TRBV6-5; j_call: TRBJ2-1; cdr3_length: 13; d_call: TRBD1; clone_size: -; cdr3_nt: TGTGCCAGCGGGACAGGGTCTTACAATGAGCAGTTCTTC; cdr3_aa: CASGTGSYNEQFF
v_call: TRBV13; j_call: TRBJ1-6; cdr3_length: 18; d_call: TRBD1; clone_size: once; cdr3_nt: TGTGCCAGCAGCCCGCAGGGGGCCTCGGGCTCCTATAATTCACCCCTCCACTTT; cdr3_aa: CASSPQGASGSYNSPLHF
v_call: TRBV11-2; j_call: TRBJ2-1; cdr3_length: 16; d_call: -; clone_size: -; cdr3_nt: TGTGCCAGCACCTTAGATTGGGGGCTCTCCTACAATGAGCAGTTCTTC; cdr3_aa: CASTLDWGLSYNEQFF
v_call: TRBV6-5; j_call: TRBJ1-2; cdr3_length: 14; d_call: TRBD1; clone_size: -; cdr3_nt: TGTGCCAGCAGCTCAGGGGGCGCAGGCTATGGCTACACCTTC; cdr3_aa: CASSSGGAGYGYTF
v_call: TRBV7-6; j_call: TRBJ1-1; cdr3_length: 14; d_call: -; clone_size: few; cdr3_nt: TGTGCCAGCAGCTTAGCAGTGGCAGTGGATGAAGCTTTCTTT; cdr3_aa: CASSLAVAVDEAFF
v_call: TRBV4-1; j_call: TRBJ2-7; cdr3_length: 19; d_call: -; clone_size: once; cdr3_nt: TGCGCCAGCAGCCAAGGTGGTGGAGGTTGGCGGGCCGGGGCCTACGAGCAGTACTTC; cdr3_aa: CASSQGGGGWRAGAYEQYF
v_call: TRBV11-2; j_call: TRBJ1-1; cdr3_length: 14; d_call: -; clone_size: few; cdr3_nt: TGTGCCAGCAGCTTAAGCCAGGGTTACACTGAAGCTTTCTTT; cdr3_aa: CASSLSQGYTEAFF
v_call: TRBV7-9; j_call: TRBJ1-2; cdr3_length: 14; d_call: TRBD1; clone_size: -; cdr3_nt: TGTGCCAGCAGCTGGGGACAGGGCATGGACGGCTACACCTTC; cdr3_aa: CASSWGQGMDGYTF
v_call: TRBV6-6; j_call: TRBJ1-2; cdr3_length: 16; d_call: TRBD1; clone_size: -; cdr3_nt: TGTGCCAGCAGTTGGGCCCTTCAGGGGGGCATCTATGGCTACACCTTC; cdr3_aa: CASSWALQGGIYGYTF
v_call: TRBV19; j_call: TRBJ2-3; cdr3_length: 12; d_call: -; clone_size: -; cdr3_nt: TGTGCCAGTAGTGTGCCTTGGGATACGCAGTATTTT; cdr3_aa: CASSVPWDTQYF
v_call: TRBV5-1; j_call: TRBJ1-1; cdr3_length: 14; d_call: TRBD1; clone_size: few; cdr3_nt: TGCGCCAGCAGCTTGACAGGGGGCGCCACTGAAGCTTTCTTT; cdr3_aa: CASSLTGGATEAFF
v_call: TRBV6-5; j_call: TRBJ2-1; cdr3_length: 14; d_call: -; clone_size: -; cdr3_nt: TGTGCCAGCAGTGACGTGGGACCGGCCGATGAGCAGTTCTTC; cdr3_aa: CASSDVGPADEQFF
v_call: TRBV2; j_call: TRBJ2-5; cdr3_length: 17; d_call: -; clone_size: -; cdr3_nt: TGTGCCAGCTCCCCTAGGGGGGCGGGGGCAGGGCAAGAGACCCAGTACTTC; cdr3_aa: CASSPRGAGAGQETQYF
v_call: TRBV9; j_call: TRBJ1-2; cdr3_length: 15; d_call: -; clone_size: -; cdr3_nt: TGTGCCAGCAGCGTGTTTTACCGTGGGGACTATGGCTACACCTTC; cdr3_aa: CASSVFYRGDYGYTF
v_call: TRBV14; j_call: TRBJ1-2; cdr3_length: 15; d_call: -; clone_size: -; cdr3_nt: TGTGCCAGCAGCCAAGATTTATTCGCCGTCTCCGGCTACACCTTC; cdr3_aa: CASSQDLFAVSGYTF
v_call: TRBV4-2; j_call: TRBJ2-1; cdr3_length: 13; d_call: -; clone_size: -; cdr3_nt: TGTGCCAGCAGCCAAGATTCTACGGATGAGCAGTTCTTC; cdr3_aa: CASSQDSTDEQFF
v_call: TRBV10-3; j_call: TRBJ2-3; cdr3_length: 17; d_call: TRBD2; clone_size: -; cdr3_nt: TGTGCCATCAGTGAGCCCTCCAGCGGGGGCCGCACAGATACGCAGTATTTT; cdr3_aa: CAISEPSSGGRTDTQYF